This T cell receptor beta chain emerged from a study of T cells after yellow fever vaccination. Overall study results and limits: Highly abundant clonotypes carried over from the bulk population could end up in FACS-sorted repertoires as contaminants. Most primary-vaccination clones recurred post-booster (roughly 96% CD4, more than 85% CD8). Only a minor proportion of clonotypes was detected across both CD4 and CD8 compartments.

Synthesis of TCR cDNA relied on 5'RACE template switching, which attached a universal primer site and UMIs. TCRdb passed the 5' RACE reads through MiXCR, listing each CDR3 protein once. The sample yields 610,000 or so distinct CDR3 sequences, more than 9% seen once. This clonotype was observed a handful of times. The antigen is not known. Germline V gives CDR1 SGHAT, CDR2 FQNNGV. The CDR3 covers 19 residues. V trimming: 5 bases; J trimming: 0 bases; junction bases outside the gene matches: 8. J is TRBJ2-3 and V is TRBV11-2; 16 nucleotides align to TRBD2. The source material was PBMCs, sampled on the day of the yellow fever booster vaccination. The sequence came from a young man who received the YFV17D yellow fever vaccine. The CDR3 protein is CASSTGLAGGPSSTDTQYF. The CDR3 bases are TGTGCCAGCAGCACGGGACTAGCGGGAGGGCCGTCTAGCACAGATACGCAGTATTTT. Supplemented by reference TRBV11-2 and TRBJ2-3, the full variable domain reads EAGVAQSPRYKIIEKRQSVAFWCNPISGHATLYWYQQILGQGPKLLIQFQNNGVVDDSQLPKDRFSAERLKGVDSTLKIQPAKLEDSAVYLCASSTGLAGGPSSTDTQYFGPGTRLTVL.